The sequence of this T cell receptor (beta chain) was determined in a study of cytomegalovirus exposure and HLA in healthy donors. With 60 Vbeta and 13 Jbeta primers, the PCR was carried out. Method: immunoSEQ multiplex PCR; TCRdb's copy keeps in-frame clones and lacks some. The sample has 130,000 to 150,000 clones, approximately 80% seen once; the top ten hold approximately 5.1%. The sequenced sample consisted of PBMCs. The source of this sequence is a male donor in good health and CMV-seronegative.

The CDR3 nucleotides are TGTGCCAGCAGCTCGACAGGGGAGGATGGCTACACCTTC. Encoded protein: CASSSTGEDGYTF. The chain recombines TRBV7-3 with TRBJ1-2; TRBD1 aligns across 8 bases. CDR1 is SGHTA, CDR2 FQGTGA, per germline. V gave up 4 bases and J gave up 6 bases; unmatched junction bases: 4. The CDR3 has 13 residues.